Included here is one T cell receptor (beta chain) sequence, with context. Antigen unknown. This entry belongs to a study of CD8+ T cells in alopecia areata. V gave up 6 bases and J gave up 7 bases, with 9 bases separating them. Germline CDR1 reads SQVTM; CDR2 reads ANQGSEA. The CDR3 extends over 10 amino acids. RNA, once extracted, was reverse transcribed into cDNA for use as the sequencing template. Using immunoSEQ multiplex PCR, the repertoire was profiled, and TCRdb retains in-frame clones only, with some absent. The sample has over 30,000 clones; about 80% are singletons. General observations from the study: Relative to mice, TCR sharing across patients was less clear, a difference possibly HLA-related.

The sample consisted of NKG2D-low CD8+ T cells sorted from blood. The receptor was isolated from a human donor with alopecia areata. The chain carries TRBV29-1 and TRBJ2-5; no clear D. The CDR3 loop is CSVYWGTQYF. CDR3 DNA sequence: TGCAGCGTATACTGGGGGACCCAGTACTTC.